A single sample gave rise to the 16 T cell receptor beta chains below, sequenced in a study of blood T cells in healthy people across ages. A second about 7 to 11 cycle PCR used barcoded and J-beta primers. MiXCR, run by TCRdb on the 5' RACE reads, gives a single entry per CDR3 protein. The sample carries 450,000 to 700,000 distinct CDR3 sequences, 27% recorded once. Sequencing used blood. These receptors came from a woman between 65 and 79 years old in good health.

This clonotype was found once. The CDR3 loop is CSVERDTQYF. CDR3 bases: TGCAGCGTTGAACGAGATACGCAGTATTTT. The V gene is TRBV29-1, the J gene TRBJ2-3; D unresolved. The germline V gene has CDR1 SQVTM and CDR2 ANQGSEA. V gave up 2 bases and J gave up 5 bases, with 2 bases separating them. This CDR3 is built from 10 residues.

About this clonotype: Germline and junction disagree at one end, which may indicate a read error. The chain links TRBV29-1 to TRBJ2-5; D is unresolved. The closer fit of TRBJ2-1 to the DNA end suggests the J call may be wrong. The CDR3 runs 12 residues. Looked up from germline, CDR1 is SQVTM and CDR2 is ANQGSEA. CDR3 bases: TGTAGTGGTAGACCCTCTTCTAATGAGCAGTTCTTC. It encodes CSGRPSSNEQFF.

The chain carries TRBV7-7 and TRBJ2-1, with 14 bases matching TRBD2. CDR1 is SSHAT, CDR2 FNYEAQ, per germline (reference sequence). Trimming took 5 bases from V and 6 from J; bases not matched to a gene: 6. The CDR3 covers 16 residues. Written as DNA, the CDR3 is TGTGCCAGCAGCCTGACTAGCGGGGGGGCTAGCAATGAGCAGTTCTTC. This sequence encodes CASSLTSGGASNEQFF.

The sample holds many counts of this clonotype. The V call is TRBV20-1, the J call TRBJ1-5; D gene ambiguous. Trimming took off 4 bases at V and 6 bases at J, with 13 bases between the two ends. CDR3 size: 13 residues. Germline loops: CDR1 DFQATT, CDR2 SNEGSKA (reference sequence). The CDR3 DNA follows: TGCAGTGCTAAGGCGGAGATAACTCAGCCCCAGCATTTT. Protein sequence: CSAKAEITQPQHF.

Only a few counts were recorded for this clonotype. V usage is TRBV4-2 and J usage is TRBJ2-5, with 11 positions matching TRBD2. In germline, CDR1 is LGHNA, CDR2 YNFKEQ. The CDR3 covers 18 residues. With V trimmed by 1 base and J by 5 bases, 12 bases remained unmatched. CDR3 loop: CASSQVQIAGGLQETQYF. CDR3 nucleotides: TGTGCCAGCAGCCAAGTGCAGATAGCGGGGGGGTTACAGGAGACCCAGTACTTC.

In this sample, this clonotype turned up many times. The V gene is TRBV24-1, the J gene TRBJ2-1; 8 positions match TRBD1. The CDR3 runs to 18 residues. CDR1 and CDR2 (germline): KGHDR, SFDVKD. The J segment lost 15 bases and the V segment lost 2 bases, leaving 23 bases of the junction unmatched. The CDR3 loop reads CATSDSPWQGAVRGDRFF. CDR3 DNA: TGTGCCACCAGTGATTCCCCCTGGCAGGGGGCGGTCCGAGGCGATCGGTTCTTC.

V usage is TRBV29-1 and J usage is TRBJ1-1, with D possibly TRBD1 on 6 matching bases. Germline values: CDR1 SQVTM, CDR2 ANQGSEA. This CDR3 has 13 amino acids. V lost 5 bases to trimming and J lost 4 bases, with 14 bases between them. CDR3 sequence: CSVQTLGGTEAFF. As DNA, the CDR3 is TGCAGCGTTCAAACCCTAGGGGGCACTGAAGCTTTCTTT.

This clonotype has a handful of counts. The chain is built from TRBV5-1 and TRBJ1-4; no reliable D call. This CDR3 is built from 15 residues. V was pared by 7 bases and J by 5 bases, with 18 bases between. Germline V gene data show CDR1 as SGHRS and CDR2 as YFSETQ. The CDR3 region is CASALLWGSNEKLFF. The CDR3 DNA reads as TGCGCCAGCGCACTTCTATGGGGATCGAATGAAAAACTGTTTTTT.

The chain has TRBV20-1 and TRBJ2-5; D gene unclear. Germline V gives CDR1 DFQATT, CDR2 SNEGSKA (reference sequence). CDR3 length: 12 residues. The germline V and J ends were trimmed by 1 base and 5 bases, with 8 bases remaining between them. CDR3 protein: CSARGPWETQYF. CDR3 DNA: TGCAGTGCTAGAGGGCCATGGGAGACCCAGTACTTC.

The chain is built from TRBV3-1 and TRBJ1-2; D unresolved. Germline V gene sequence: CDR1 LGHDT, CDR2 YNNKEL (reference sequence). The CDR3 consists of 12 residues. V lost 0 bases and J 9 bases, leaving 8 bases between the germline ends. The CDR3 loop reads CASSQEWGRYTF. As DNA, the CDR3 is TGTGCCAGCAGCCAAGAATGGGGTCGCTACACCTTC.

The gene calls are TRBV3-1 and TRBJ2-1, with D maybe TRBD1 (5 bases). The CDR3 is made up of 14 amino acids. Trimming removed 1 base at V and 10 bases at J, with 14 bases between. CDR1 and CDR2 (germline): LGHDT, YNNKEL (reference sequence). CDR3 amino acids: CASSQGKGSGEQFF. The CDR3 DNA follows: TGTGCCAGCAGCCAAGGGAAAGGATCAGGGGAGCAGTTCTTC.

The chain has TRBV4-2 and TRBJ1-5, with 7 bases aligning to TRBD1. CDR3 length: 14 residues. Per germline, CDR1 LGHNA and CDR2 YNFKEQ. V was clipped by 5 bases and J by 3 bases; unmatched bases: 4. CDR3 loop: CASSGGQTNQPQHF. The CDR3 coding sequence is TGTGCCAGCAGCGGGGGACAGACCAATCAGCCCCAGCATTTT.

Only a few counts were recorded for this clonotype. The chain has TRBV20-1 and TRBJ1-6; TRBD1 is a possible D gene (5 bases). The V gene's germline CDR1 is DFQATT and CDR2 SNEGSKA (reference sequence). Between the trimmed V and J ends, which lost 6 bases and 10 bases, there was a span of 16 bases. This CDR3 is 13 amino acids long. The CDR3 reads CSASGQKESPLHF. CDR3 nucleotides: TGCAGTGCGAGCGGACAAAAGGAGTCACCCCTCCACTTT.

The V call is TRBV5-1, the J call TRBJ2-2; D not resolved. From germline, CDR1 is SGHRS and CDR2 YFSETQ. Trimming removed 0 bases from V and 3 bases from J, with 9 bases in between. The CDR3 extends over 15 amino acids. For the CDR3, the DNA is TGCGCCAGCAGCTTGGGCCACTACGACACCGGGGAGCTGTTTTTT. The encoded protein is CASSLGHYDTGELFF. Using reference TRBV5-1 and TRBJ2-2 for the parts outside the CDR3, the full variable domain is KAGVTQTPRYLIKTRGQQVTLSCSPISGHRSVSWYQQTPGQGLQFLFEYFSETQRNKGNFPGRFSGRQFSNSRSEMNVSTLELGDSALYLCASSLGHYDTGELFFGEGSRLTVL.

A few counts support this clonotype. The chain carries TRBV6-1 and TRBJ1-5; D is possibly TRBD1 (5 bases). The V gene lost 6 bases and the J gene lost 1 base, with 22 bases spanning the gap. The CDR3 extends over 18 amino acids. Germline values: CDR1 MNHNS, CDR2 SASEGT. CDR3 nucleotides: TGTGCCAGCAGAGGAGTGGGGGACGGAAAAGGGAGCAATCAGCCCCAGCATTTT. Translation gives CASRGVGDGKGSNQPQHF.

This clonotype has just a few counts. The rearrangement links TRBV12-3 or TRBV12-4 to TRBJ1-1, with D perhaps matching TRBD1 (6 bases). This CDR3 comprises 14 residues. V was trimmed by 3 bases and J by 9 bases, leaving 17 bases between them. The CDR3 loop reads CASSFRGTFFQAFF. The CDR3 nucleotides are TGTGCCAGCAGTTTTAGGGGGACATTTTTCCAAGCTTTCTTT.